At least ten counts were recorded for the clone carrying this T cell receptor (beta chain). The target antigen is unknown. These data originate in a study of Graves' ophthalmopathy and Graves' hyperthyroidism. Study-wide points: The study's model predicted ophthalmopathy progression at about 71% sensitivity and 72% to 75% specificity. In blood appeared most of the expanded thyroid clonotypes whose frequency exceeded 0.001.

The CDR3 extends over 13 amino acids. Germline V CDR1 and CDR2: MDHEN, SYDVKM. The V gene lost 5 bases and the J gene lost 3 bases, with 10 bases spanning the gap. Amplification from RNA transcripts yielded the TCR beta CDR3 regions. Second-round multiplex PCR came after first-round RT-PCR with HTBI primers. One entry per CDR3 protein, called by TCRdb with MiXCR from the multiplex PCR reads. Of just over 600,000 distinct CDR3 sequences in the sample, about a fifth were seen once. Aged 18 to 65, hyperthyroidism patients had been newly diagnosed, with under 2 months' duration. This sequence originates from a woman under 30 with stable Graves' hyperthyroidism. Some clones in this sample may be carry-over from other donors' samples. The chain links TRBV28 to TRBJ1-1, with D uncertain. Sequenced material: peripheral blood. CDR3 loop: CASSPPQHTEAFF. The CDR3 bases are TGTGCCAGCAGTCCCCCACAGCACACTGAAGCTTTCTTT.